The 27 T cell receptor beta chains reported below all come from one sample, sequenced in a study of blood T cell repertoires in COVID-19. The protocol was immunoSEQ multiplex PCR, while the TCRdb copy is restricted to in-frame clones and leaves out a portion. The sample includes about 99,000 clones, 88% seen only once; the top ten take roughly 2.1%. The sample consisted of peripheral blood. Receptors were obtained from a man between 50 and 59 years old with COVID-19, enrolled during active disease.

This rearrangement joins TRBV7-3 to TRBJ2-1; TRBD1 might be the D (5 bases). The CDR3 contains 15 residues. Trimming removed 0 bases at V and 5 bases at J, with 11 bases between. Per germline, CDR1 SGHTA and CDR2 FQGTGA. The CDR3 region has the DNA TGTGCCAGCAGCTTAACTTATGACAGAAACAATGAGCAGTTCTTC. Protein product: CASSLTYDRNNEQFF.

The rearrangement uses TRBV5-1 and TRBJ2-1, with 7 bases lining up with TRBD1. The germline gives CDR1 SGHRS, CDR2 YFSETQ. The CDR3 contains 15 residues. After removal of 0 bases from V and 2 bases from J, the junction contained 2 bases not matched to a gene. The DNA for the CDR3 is TGCGCCAGCAGCTTGGGACAGGGTGCCTACAATGAGCAGTTCTTC. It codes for CASSLGQGAYNEQFF.

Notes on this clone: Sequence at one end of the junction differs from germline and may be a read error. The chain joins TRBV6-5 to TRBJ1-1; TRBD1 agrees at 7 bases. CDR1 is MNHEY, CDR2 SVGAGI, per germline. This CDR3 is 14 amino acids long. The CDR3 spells CASTYRGAYTEAFF. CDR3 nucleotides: TGTGCCAGCACTTACAGGGGCGCCTACACTGAAGCTTTCTTT.

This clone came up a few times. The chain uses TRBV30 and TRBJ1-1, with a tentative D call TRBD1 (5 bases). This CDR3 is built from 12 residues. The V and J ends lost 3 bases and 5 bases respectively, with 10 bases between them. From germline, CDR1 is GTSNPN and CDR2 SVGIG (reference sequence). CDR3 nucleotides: TGTGCCTGGAGACGGGGGACGACTGAAGCTTTCTTT. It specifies CAWRRGTTEAFF.

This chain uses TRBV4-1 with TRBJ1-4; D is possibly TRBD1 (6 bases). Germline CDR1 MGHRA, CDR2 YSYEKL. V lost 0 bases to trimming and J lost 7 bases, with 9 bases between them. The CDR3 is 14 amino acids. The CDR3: CASSQDPGVEKLFF. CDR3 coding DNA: TGCGCCAGCAGCCAAGATCCAGGGGTTGAAAAACTGTTTTTT.

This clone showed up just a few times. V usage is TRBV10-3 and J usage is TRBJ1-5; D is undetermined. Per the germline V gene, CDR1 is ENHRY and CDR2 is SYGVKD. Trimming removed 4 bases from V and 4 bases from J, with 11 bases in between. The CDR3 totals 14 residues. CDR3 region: CAISAAPGNQPQHF. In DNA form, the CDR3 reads TGTGCCATCAGTGCCGCTCCCGGGAATCAGCCCCAGCATTTT.

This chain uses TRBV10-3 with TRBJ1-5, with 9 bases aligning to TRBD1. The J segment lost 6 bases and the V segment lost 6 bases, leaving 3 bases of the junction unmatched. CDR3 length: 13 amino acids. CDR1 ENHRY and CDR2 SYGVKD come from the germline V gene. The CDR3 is CAISTGGTQPQHF. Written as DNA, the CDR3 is TGTGCCATCAGCACAGGGGGCACTCAGCCCCAGCATTTT.

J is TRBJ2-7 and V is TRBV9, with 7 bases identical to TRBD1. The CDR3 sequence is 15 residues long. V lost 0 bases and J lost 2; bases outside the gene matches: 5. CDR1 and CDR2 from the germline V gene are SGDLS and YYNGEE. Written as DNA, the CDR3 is TGTGCCAGCAGCGTAGGGACAGGCGCCACCTACGAGCAGTACTTC. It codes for CASSVGTGATYEQYF.

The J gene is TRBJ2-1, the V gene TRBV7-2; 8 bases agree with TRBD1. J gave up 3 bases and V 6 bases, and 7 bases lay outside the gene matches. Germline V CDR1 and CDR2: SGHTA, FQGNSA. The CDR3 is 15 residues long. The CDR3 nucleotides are TGTGCCAGCAGTCGCGGACAGGGAAACTACAATGAGCAGTTCTTC. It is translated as CASSRGQGNYNEQFF. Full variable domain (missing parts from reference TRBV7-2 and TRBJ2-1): GAGVSQSPSNKVTEKGKDVELRCDPISGHTALYWYRQSLGQGLEFLIYFQGNSAPDKSGLPSDRFSAERTGGSVSTLTIQRTQQEDSAVYLCASSRGQGNYNEQFFGPGTRLTVL.

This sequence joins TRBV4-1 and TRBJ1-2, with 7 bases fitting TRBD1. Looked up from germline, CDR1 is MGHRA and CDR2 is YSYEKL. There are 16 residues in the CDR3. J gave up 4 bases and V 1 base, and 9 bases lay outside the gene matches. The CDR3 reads CASSQVITRTGYGYTF. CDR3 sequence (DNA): TGCGCCAGCAGCCAAGTTATTACACGGACAGGCTATGGCTACACCTTC.

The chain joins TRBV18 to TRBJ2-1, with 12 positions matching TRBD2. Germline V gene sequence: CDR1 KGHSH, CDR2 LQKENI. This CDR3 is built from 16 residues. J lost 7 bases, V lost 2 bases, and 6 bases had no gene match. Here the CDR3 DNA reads TGTGCCAGCTCACCATCACTAGCGGGGGGTTTGAATGAGCAGTTCTTC. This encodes CASSPSLAGGLNEQFF.

This CDR3 reads CASSSRDLDTQYF. The CDR3 nucleotides are TGCGCCAGCAGCTCCCGAGACTTGGATACGCAGTATTTT. The chain has TRBV4-3 and TRBJ2-3; no clear D. Per germline, CDR1 LGHNA and CDR2 YSLEER. The CDR3 runs to 13 residues. Trimming removed 5 bases from V and 6 bases from J, with 12 bases in between.

CDR3 bases: TGTGCCAGCAGCTCCTGGACAGGCCCGGGGACCGGGGAGCTGTTTTTT. It translates to CASSSWTGPGTGELFF. The V gene is TRBV9, the J gene TRBJ2-2, with 7 bases that match TRBD1. Unmatched junction bases numbered 11, after V lost 4 bases and J lost 5 bases. Germline assignment: CDR1 SGDLS and CDR2 YYNGEE. CDR3 length equals 16 residues.

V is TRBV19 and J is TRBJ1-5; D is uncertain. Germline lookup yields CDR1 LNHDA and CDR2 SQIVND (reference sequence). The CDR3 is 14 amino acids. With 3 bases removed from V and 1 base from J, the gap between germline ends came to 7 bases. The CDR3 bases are TGTGCCAGTAGTATTCCGGGAAGCAATCAGCCCCAGCATTTT. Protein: CASSIPGSNQPQHF.

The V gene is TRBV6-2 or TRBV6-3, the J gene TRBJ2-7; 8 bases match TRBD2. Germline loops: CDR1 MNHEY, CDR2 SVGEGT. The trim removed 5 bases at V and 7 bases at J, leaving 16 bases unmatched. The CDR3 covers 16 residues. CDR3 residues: CASSNRGLDRIKEQYF. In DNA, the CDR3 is TGTGCCAGCAGTAACCGGGGACTAGACAGGATTAAGGAGCAGTACTTC.

Here the CDR3 reads CASTGQGNQPQHF. The CDR3 DNA is TGTGCCAGTACCGGACAGGGCAATCAGCCCCAGCATTTT. The chain employs TRBV19 and TRBJ1-5; TRBD1 matches at 7 bases. Germline values: CDR1 LNHDA, CDR2 SQIVND (reference sequence). The length of the CDR3 is 13 residues. The V gene end was trimmed by 7 bases and the J gene end by 2 bases; junction bases not matched to a gene: 2.

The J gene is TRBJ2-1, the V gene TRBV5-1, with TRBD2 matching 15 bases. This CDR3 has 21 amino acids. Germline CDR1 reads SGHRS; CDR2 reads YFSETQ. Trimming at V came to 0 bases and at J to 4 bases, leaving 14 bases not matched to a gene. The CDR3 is CASSLARTSGGEDVRYNEQFF. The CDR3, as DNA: TGCGCCAGCAGCTTGGCTCGGACTAGCGGGGGGGAAGATGTACGGTACAATGAGCAGTTCTTC. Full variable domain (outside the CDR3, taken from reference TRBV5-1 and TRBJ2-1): KAGVTQTPRYLIKTRGQQVTLSCSPISGHRSVSWYQQTPGQGLQFLFEYFSETQRNKGNFPGRFSGRQFSNSRSEMNVSTLELGDSALYLCASSLARTSGGEDVRYNEQFFGPGTRLTVL.

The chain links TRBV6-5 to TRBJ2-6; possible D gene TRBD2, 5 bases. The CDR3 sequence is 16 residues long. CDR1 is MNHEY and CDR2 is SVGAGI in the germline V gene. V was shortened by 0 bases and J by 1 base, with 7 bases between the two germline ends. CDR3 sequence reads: CASSYSTGSGANVLTF. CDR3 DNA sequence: TGTGCCAGCAGTTACTCGACGGGGTCTGGGGCCAACGTCCTGACTTTC.

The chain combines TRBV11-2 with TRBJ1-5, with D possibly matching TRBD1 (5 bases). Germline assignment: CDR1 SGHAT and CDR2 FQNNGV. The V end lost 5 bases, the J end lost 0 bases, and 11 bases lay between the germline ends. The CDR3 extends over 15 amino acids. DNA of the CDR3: TGTGCCAGCAGCCTCTCAGGGTCTAGCAATCAGCCCCAGCATTTT. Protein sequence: CASSLSGSSNQPQHF.

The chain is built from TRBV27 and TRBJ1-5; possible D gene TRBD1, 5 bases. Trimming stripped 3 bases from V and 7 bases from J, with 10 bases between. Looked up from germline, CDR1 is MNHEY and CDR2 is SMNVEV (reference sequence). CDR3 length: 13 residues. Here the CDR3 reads CASSLTVRQPQHF. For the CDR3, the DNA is TGTGCCAGCAGTTTGACAGTTCGCCAGCCCCAGCATTTT.

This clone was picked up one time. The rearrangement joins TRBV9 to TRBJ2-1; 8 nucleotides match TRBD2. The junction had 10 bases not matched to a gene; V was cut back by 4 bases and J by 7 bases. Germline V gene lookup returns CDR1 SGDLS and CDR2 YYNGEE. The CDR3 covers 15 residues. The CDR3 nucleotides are TGTGCCAGCAGCCCCCTTACGGGGGGGGCGAATGAGCAGTTCTTC. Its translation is CASSPLTGGANEQFF.

Here the CDR3 reads CASSAGDRGLFYGYTF. In DNA, the CDR3 is TGCGCCAGCAGCGCAGGGGACAGGGGGCTTTTCTATGGCTACACCTTC. The V gene is TRBV5-1, the J gene TRBJ1-2; 12 bases are a match to TRBD1. Germline CDR1 and CDR2: SGHRS and YFSETQ. The CDR3 runs to 16 residues. The junction had 8 bases not matched to a gene; V was cut back by 4 bases and J by 4 bases.

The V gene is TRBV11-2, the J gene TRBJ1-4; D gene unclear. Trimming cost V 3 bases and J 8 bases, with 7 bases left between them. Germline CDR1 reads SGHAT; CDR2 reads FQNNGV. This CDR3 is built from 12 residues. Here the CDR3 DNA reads TGTGCCAGCAGCTTTTTCGGGGAAAAACTGTTTTTT. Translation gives CASSFFGEKLFF.

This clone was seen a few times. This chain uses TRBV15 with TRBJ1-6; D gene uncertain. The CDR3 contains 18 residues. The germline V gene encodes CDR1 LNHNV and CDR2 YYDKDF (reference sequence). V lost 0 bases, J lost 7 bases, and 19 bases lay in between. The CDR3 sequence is CATSRDSGLLTSNSPLHF. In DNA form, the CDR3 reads TGTGCCACCAGCAGAGATTCAGGTCTCTTAACATCGAATTCACCCCTCCACTTT.

The CDR3 here is CASSLGTLEQYF. CDR3 in DNA: TGTGCCAGCAGTTTGGGGACTCTGGAGCAGTACTTC. The J gene is TRBJ2-7, the V gene TRBV28; TRBD2 might be the D (6 bases). The CDR3 extends over 12 amino acids. Germline CDR1 is MDHEN and CDR2 is SYDVKM. The ends were cut back, 3 bases at V and 7 bases at J, with 10 bases in the middle.

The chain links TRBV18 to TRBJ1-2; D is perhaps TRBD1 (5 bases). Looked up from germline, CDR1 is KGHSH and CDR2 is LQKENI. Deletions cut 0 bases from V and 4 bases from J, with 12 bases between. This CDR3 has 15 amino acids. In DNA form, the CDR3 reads TGTGCCAGCTCACCACCGGTCCCAGGGCTCTATGGCTACACCTTC. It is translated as CASSPPVPGLYGYTF.

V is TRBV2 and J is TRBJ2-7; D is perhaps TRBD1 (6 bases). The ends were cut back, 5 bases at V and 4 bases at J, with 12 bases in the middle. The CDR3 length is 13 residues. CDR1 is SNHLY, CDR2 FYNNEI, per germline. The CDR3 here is CASSPGTPYEQYF. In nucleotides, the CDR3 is TGTGCCAGCAGTCCCGGGACACCGTACGAGCAGTACTTC.